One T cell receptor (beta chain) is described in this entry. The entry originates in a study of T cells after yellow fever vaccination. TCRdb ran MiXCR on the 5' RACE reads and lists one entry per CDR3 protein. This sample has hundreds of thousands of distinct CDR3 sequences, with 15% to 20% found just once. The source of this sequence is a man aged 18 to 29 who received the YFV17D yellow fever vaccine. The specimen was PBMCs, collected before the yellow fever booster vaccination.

CDR3 region: CASYHRELEKLFF. Written as DNA, the CDR3 is TGTGCCAGTTACCACAGGGAACTGGAAAAACTGTTTTTT. The genes are TRBV3-1 and TRBJ1-4; the D gene is possibly TRBD1 (6 bases). CDR1 is LGHDT and CDR2 is YNNKEL in the germline V gene (reference sequence). Deletions cut 9 bases from V and 8 bases from J, with 16 bases between. The CDR3 contains 13 residues.